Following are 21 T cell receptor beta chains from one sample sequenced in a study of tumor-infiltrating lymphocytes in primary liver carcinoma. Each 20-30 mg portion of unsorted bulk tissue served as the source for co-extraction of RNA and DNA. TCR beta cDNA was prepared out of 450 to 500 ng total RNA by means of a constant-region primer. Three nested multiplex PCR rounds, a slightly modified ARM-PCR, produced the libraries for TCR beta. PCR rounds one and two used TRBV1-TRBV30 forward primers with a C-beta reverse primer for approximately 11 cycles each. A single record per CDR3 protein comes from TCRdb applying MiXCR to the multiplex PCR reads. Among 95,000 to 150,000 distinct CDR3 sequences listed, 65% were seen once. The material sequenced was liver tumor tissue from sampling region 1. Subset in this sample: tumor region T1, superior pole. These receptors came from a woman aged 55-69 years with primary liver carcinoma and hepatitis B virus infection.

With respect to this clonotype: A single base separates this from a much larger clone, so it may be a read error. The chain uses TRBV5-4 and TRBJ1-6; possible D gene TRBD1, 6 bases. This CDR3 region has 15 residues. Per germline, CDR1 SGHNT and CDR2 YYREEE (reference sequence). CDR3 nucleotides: TGTGCCAGCAGTTTGGGGTACAGGGTGGCGTCACCCCTCCACTTT. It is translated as CASSLGYRVASPLHF.

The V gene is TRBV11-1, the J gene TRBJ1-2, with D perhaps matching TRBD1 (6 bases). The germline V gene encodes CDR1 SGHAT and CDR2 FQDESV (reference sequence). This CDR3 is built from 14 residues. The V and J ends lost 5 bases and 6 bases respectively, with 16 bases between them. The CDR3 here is CASSLMDSTHGYTF. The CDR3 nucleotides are TGTGCCAGCAGCCTTATGGACAGCACCCATGGCTACACCTTC. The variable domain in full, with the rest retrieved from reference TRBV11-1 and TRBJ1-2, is EAEVAQSPRYKITEKSQAVAFWCDPISGHATLYWYRQILGQGPELLVQFQDESVVDDSQLPKDRFSAERLKGVDSTLKIQPAELGDSAMYLCASSLMDSTHGYTFGSGTRLTVV.

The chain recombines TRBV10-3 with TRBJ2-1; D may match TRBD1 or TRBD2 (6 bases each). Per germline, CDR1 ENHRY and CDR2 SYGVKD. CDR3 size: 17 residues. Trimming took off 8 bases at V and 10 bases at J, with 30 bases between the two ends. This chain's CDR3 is CAIDQGGKRGKIDEQFF. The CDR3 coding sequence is TGTGCCATCGACCAAGGGGGGAAGAGGGGGAAAATCGACGAGCAGTTCTTC.

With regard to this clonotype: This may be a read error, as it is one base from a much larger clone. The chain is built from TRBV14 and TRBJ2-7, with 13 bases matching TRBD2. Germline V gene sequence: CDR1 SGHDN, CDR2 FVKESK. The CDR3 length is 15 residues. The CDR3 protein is CASSQDGTSGKQQCF. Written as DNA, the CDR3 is TGTGCCAGCAGCCAAGATGGGACTAGCGGGAAGCAGCAGTGCTTC.

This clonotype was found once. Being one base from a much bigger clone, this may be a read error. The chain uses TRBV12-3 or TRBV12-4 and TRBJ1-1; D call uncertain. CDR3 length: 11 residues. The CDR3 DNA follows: TGTGCCAGCAGTGGGATCACTGAAACTTTCTTT. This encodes CASSGITETFF.

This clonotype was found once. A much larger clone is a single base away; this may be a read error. Written as DNA, the CDR3 is TGTGTCTGGAGTGTATACAGCGGGACTGAAGCTTTCTTT. This translates into CVWSVYSGTEAFF. The rearrangement links TRBV30 to TRBJ1-1; D is unresolved. The CDR3 covers 13 residues. In germline, CDR1 is GTSNPN, CDR2 SVGIG (reference sequence).

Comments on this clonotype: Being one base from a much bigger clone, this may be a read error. This CDR3 is CASNQASGGNEQFF. The CDR3 bases are TGTGCCAGCAACCAAGCTAGCGGGGGCAATGAGCAGTTCTTC. The genes are TRBV4-2 and TRBJ2-1; 10 bases agree with TRBD2. From germline, CDR1 is LGHNA and CDR2 YNFKEQ. There are 14 residues in the CDR3.

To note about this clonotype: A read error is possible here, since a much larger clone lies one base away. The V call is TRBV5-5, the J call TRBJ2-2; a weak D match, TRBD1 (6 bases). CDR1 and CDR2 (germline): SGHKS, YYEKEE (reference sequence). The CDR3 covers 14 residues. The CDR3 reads CGSSLDSFSGELFF. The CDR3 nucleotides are TGTGGCAGCAGCTTGGACAGTTTTTCTGGGGAGCTGTTTTTT.

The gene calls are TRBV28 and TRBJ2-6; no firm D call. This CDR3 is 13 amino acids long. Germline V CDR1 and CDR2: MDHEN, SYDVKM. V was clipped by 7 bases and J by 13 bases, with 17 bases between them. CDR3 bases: TGTGCCAGCACCCTATCTGGGGTCAATGTCCTGACTTTC. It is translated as CASTLSGVNVLTF.

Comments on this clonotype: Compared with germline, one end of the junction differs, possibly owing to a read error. The CDR3 protein is CTSSTRTSATNTGKLFF. As DNA, the CDR3 is TGTACCAGCAGTACCAGGACTAGCGCCACGAACACCGGGAAGCTGTTTTTT. V gene TRBV11-2 combines with J gene TRBJ2-2; 9 bases align to TRBD2. CDR1 and CDR2 (germline): SGHAT, FQNNGV. This CDR3 contains 17 residues.

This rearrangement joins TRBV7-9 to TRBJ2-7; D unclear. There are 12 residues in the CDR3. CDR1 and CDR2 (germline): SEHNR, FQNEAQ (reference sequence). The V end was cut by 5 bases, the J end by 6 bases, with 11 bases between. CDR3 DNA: TGTGCCAGCAGCCAAAGCAGCCGCGAGCAGTACTTC. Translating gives CASSQSSREQYF.

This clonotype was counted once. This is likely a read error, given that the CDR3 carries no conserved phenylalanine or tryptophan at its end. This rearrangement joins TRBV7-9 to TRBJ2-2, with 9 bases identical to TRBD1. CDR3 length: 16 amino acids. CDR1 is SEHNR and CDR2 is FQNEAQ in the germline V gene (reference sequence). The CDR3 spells CASSLRTGAGTGGLFC. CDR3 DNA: TGTGCCAGCAGCTTAAGGACAGGGGCCGGGACCGGGGGGCTGTTTTGT.

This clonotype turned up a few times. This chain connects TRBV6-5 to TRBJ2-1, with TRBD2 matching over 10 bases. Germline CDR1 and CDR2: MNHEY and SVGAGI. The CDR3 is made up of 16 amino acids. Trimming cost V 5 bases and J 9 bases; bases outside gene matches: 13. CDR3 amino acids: CASSPASGRGPSEQFF. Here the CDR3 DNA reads TGTGCCAGCAGTCCCGCTAGCGGGAGAGGGCCCAGTGAGCAGTTCTTC.

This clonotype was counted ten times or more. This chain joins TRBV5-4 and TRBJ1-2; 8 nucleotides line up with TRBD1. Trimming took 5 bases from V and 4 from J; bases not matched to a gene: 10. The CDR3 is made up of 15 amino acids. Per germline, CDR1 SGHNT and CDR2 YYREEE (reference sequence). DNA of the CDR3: TGTGCCAGCAGTAAGGGAGGACAGGGCACCTATGGCTACACCTTC. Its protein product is CASSKGGQGTYGYTF.

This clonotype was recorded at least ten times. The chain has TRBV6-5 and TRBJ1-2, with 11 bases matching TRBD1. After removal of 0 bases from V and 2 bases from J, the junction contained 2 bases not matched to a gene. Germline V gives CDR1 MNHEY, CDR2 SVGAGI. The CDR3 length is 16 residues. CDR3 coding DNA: TGTGCCAGCAGTTACTCGAGGACAGGGGGCAACTATGGCTACACCTTC. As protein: CASSYSRTGGNYGYTF.

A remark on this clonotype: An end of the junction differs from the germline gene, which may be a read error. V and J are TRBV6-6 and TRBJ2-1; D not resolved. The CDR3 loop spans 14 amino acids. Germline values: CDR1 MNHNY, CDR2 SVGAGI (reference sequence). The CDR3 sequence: CASNTASSYNEQLF. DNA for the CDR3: TGTGCCAGCAACACAGCGAGCTCCTACAATGAGCAGCTCTTC.

CDR3 sequence reads: CASSLTSGDNNEQFF. Here the CDR3 DNA reads TGTGCCAGCAGCCTGACTAGCGGGGATAACAATGAGCAGTTCTTC. This chain joins TRBV6-4 and TRBJ2-1, with 11 bases that match TRBD2. V lost 6 bases, J lost 5 bases, and 6 bases stayed unmatched. This CDR3 has 15 amino acids. Germline CDR1 reads MRHNA; CDR2 reads SNTAGT.

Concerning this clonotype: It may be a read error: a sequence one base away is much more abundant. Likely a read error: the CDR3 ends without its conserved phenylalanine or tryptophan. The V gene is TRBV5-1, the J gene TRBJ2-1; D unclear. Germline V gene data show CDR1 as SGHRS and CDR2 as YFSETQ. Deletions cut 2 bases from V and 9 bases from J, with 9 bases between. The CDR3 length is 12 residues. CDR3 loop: CASSFLGSEQFL. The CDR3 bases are TGCGCCAGCAGCTTCCTAGGCAGTGAGCAGTTCTTA.

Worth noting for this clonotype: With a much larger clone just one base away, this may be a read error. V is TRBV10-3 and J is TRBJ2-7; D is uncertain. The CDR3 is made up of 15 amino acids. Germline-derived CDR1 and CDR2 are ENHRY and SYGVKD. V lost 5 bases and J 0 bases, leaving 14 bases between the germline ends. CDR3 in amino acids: CAISNSGLGSYEQYF. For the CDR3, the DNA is TGTGCCATCAGTAACAGTGGGCTTGGCTCCTACGAGCAGTACTTC.

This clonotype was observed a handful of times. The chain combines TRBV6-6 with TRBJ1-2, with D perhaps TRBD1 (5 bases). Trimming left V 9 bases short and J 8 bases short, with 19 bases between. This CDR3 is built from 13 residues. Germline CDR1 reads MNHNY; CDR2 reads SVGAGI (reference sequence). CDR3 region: CASDGGSSKGYTF. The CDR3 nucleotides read TGTGCCAGTGACGGGGGGAGTTCGAAGGGCTACACCTTC.

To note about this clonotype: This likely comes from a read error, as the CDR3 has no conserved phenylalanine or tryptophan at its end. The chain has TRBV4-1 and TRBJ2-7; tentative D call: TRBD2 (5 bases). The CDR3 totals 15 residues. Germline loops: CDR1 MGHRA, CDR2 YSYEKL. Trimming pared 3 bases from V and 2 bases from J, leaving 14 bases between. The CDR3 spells CASSQGSGRAYEQYL. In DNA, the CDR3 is TGCGCCAGCAGCCAGGGGTCGGGAAGAGCCTACGAGCAGTACTTA.